These 12 T cell receptor beta chains share one sample of origin, sequenced in a study of OX40 agonist ivuxolimab in advanced cancers. Assay: immunoSEQ multiplex PCR; the TCRdb copy retains only in-frame clones and omits some. The sample has over 55,000 clones, around 81% seen once. Sequenced here: CD4+ or CD8+ T cells sorted from blood, sampled in a trial of the OX40 agonist ivuxolimab. The receptors derive from an adult with an advanced solid tumor such as melanoma, head and neck, liver or kidney cancer.

The chain is built from TRBV6-5 and TRBJ2-7; maybe TRBD2 (6 bases). The CDR3 has 13 residues. The V end lost 2 bases, the J end lost 7 bases, and 12 bases lay between the germline ends. Germline loops: CDR1 MNHEY, CDR2 SVGAGI. In DNA form, the CDR3 reads TGTGCCAGCAGTTACAGGCGGGGCGGTGAGCAGTACTTC. Translated: CASSYRRGGEQYF.

The V call is TRBV18, the J call TRBJ1-1; no reliable D call. Between the trimmed V and J ends, which lost 5 bases and 2 bases, there was a span of 3 bases. The CDR3 is 11 amino acids. Germline loops: CDR1 KGHSH, CDR2 LQKENI. The CDR3 bases are TGTGCCAGCTCATTCAACACTGAAGCTTTCTTT. This translates into CASSFNTEAFF.

J is TRBJ1-1 and V is TRBV5-1; the D gene is possibly TRBD1 (5 bases). Trimming pared 2 bases from V and 1 base from J, leaving 9 bases between. The length of the CDR3 is 14 residues. CDR1 SGHRS and CDR2 YFSETQ come from the germline V gene. The CDR3 region is CASSLQVENTEAFF. Written as DNA, the CDR3 is TGCGCCAGCAGCTTACAGGTTGAGAACACTGAAGCTTTCTTT.

CDR3 loop: CASSPNREQFF. In nucleotides, the CDR3 is TGTGCCAGCAGTCCCAACAGGGAGCAGTTCTTC. The V and J genes are TRBV6-6 and TRBJ2-1; perhaps TRBD1 as D (5 bases). Per germline, CDR1 MNHNY and CDR2 SVGAGI (reference sequence). V was trimmed by 5 bases and J by 10 bases, leaving 9 bases between them. The CDR3 sequence is 11 residues long.

This chain links TRBV18 with TRBJ2-2; TRBD2 is a possible D gene (5 bases). This CDR3 has 16 residues. CDR1 is KGHSH, CDR2 LQKENI, per germline. The ends were cut back, 4 bases at V and 1 base at J, with 13 bases in the middle. CDR3 sequence (DNA): TGTGCCAGCTCACAGCGGACCACTCAGAACACCGGGGAGCTGTTTTTT. This translates into CASSQRTTQNTGELFF.

The count of this clone is one. The chain uses TRBV30 and TRBJ2-1; 9 bases are shared with TRBD2. V lost 3 bases and J lost 7; bases outside the gene matches: 13. The germline gives CDR1 GTSNPN, CDR2 SVGIG (reference sequence). The CDR3 sequence is 16 residues long. The CDR3 loop is CAWRDISGRKGNEQFF. CDR3 nucleotides: TGTGCCTGGAGGGACATTAGCGGGAGAAAGGGAAATGAGCAGTTCTTC.

This rearrangement joins TRBV9 to TRBJ2-1; D is undetermined. The CDR3 spans 13 residues. From germline, CDR1 is SGDLS and CDR2 YYNGEE. V lost 1 base and J 4 bases, leaving 6 bases between the germline ends. The CDR3 region is CASSVQDYNEQFF. CDR3 DNA sequence: TGTGCCAGCAGCGTACAGGATTACAATGAGCAGTTCTTC.

This clone was counted between two and nine times. The chain is built from TRBV4-1 and TRBJ2-1, with 10 bases that match TRBD2. Germline loops: CDR1 MGHRA, CDR2 YSYEKL. This CDR3 is 15 amino acids long. The J segment lost 7 bases and the V segment lost 4 bases, leaving 7 bases of the junction unmatched. The CDR3: CASSPVSSGRNEQFF. For the CDR3, the DNA is TGCGCCAGCAGCCCCGTCTCTAGCGGGAGAAATGAGCAGTTCTTC.

DNA of the CDR3: TGTGCCTGGAGTGCCACTAGTGTTTTGCAAGAGACCCAGTACTTC. This encodes CAWSATSVLQETQYF. This chain uses TRBV30 with TRBJ2-5, with a tentative D call TRBD2 (5 bases). This CDR3 is built from 15 residues. V was pared by 1 base and J by 2 bases, with 14 bases between. CDR1 GTSNPN and CDR2 SVGIG come from the germline V gene (reference sequence). The variable domain in full, completed from reference TRBV30 and TRBJ2-5, reads SQTIHQWPATLVQPVGSPLSLECTVEGTSNPNLYWYRQAAGRGLQLLFYSVGIGQISSEVPQNLSASRPQDRQFILSSKKLLLSDSGFYLCAWSATSVLQETQYFGPGTRLLVL.

The chain combines TRBV5-4 with TRBJ2-2, with D tentatively TRBD2 (6 bases). Germline V gene sequence: CDR1 SGHNT, CDR2 YYREEE (reference sequence). This CDR3 is 16 amino acids long. Deletions cut 0 bases from V and 0 bases from J, with 9 bases between. The CDR3 loop reads CASSLGLAPNTGELFF. The CDR3 nucleotides read TGTGCCAGCAGCTTGGGCCTAGCGCCGAACACCGGGGAGCTGTTTTTT.

The chain uses TRBV19 and TRBJ1-5; possible D gene TRBD1, 6 bases. Trimming shortened V by 5 bases and J by 6 bases, and 14 bases separated the two germline ends. This CDR3 has 14 residues. CDR1 is LNHDA and CDR2 is SQIVND in the germline V gene (reference sequence). CDR3 region: CASSARGNGQPQHF. CDR3 sequence (DNA): TGTGCCAGTAGTGCGAGGGGGAATGGTCAGCCCCAGCATTTT.

The V call is TRBV19, the J call TRBJ2-3; TRBD2 matches at 11 bases. V was clipped by 5 bases and J by 0 bases; unmatched bases: 10. The CDR3 covers 18 residues. Germline V CDR1 and CDR2: LNHDA, SQIVND (reference sequence). The CDR3 region has the DNA TGTGCCAGTAGTGCCTGGGCTAGCGGGGGGCCCAGCACAGATACGCAGTATTTT. Translated: CASSAWASGGPSTDTQYF.